This T cell receptor beta chain was retrieved from a study of shared clonotypes between healthy human individuals. Recent vaccinations or acute infections were absent in the healthy HIV-negative adult donors. Study-wide results and limits: Clonotypes which were not shared had lower generation probabilities than clonotypes that all four donors shared. Investigators expected sequencing depth to affect clonotype sharing among donors.

About this clone: Its antigen is undetermined. Other nucleotide sequences in the sample specify the same CDR3.

The V end was cut by 3 bases, the J end by 0 bases, with 2 bases between. CDR1 SGHTA and CDR2 FQGNSA come from the germline V gene. The CDR3 covers 13 residues. Sorted subsets were amplified in replicate PCRs using approximately 0.2 ug DNA, around 30,000 T cell genomes. This table comes from immunoSEQ multiplex PCR, and its TCRdb copy is limited to in-frame clones, with some not included. This sample yields about 2.4 million clones, of which around nine tenths are seen a single time; around 0.14% belongs to the top ten. This TCR was recovered from a man aged 18 to 29 in good health. Sequencing used naive CD4+ T cells sorted from blood. Described subset: CD45RA+ positively selected. The chain carries TRBV7-2 and TRBJ2-2, with D hard to call. CDR3 bases: TGTGCCAGCAGCTTCCCGAACACCGGGGAGCTGTTTTTT. It yields the protein CASSFPNTGELFF.